Shown below are 21 T cell receptor beta chains from a single sample sequenced in a study of blood T cell repertoires in COVID-19. Method: immunoSEQ multiplex PCR; TCRdb's copy keeps in-frame clones and lacks some. The sample includes just over 300,000 clones, over 75% seen only once; the top ten take about 4%. The specimen sequenced was PBMCs or T cells enriched from blood (not recorded which). Source of these receptors: a man aged 25-45 years who had recovered from COVID-19.

The rearrangement uses TRBV25-1 and TRBJ2-2; TRBD2 aligns across 12 bases. CDR3 length equals 16 residues. V shed 7 bases, J shed 4 bases, and the junction held 7 bases outside the gene matches. From germline, CDR1 is MGHDK and CDR2 SYGVNS. CDR3 DNA: TGTGCCAGCAACGTACTAGCGGGAGGCCGCACCGGGGAGCTGTTTTTT. It codes for CASNVLAGGRTGELFF.

The rearrangement links TRBV14 to TRBJ2-7, with 8 bases fitting TRBD2. The CDR3 is 14 amino acids. From germline, CDR1 is SGHDN and CDR2 FVKESK. With V trimmed by 3 bases and J by 2 bases, 3 bases remained unmatched. The CDR3 here is CASSQLGGAYEQYF. The CDR3 region has the DNA TGTGCCAGCAGCCAGCTCGGGGGGGCCTACGAGCAGTACTTC.

The rearrangement links TRBV4-1 to TRBJ2-7; D possibly corresponds to TRBD2 (6 bases). V lost 1 base and J lost 7, with 14 bases in between. Germline V gene data show CDR1 as MGHRA and CDR2 as YSYEKL. This CDR3 comprises 14 residues. The CDR3 bases are TGCGCCAGCAGCCAAGCGGACGGGAGTCCGGAGCAGTACTTC. It specifies CASSQADGSPEQYF.

The V gene is TRBV5-1, the J gene TRBJ2-2, with 12 nucleotides matching TRBD2. The V gene's germline CDR1 is SGHRS and CDR2 YFSETQ. CDR3 length equals 17 residues. J gave up 5 bases and V 0 bases, and 5 bases lay outside the gene matches. CDR3 region: CASSLGLAGDRTGELFF. The CDR3 bases are TGCGCCAGCAGCTTGGGACTAGCGGGAGATCGTACCGGGGAGCTGTTTTTT.

The chain combines TRBV6-5 with TRBJ1-4, with 7 bases lining up with TRBD1. V was pared by 8 bases and J by 5 bases, with 8 bases of the junction left unmatched. Germline lookup yields CDR1 MNHEY and CDR2 SVGAGI. This CDR3 is built from 14 residues. In DNA form, the CDR3 reads TGTGCCAGCTGCCGGACAGGACGGAATGAAAAACTGTTTTTT. Protein sequence: CASCRTGRNEKLFF.

This clone has only one observation. The chain recombines TRBV12-5 with TRBJ2-7; D unresolved. This CDR3 contains 13 residues. From germline, CDR1 is LGHNT and CDR2 FRNRAP. V was pared by 1 base and J by 2 bases, with 6 bases between. The CDR3 is CASGLDPTYEQYF. The CDR3 nucleotides are TGTGCTAGTGGTTTGGATCCAACCTACGAGCAGTACTTC.

The V call is TRBV27, the J call TRBJ1-3, with 8 bases aligning to TRBD1. The length of the CDR3 is 17 residues. With V trimmed by 10 bases and J by 0 bases, 14 bases remained unmatched. Germline V gene lookup returns CDR1 MNHEY and CDR2 SMNVEV (reference sequence). In DNA form, the CDR3 reads TGTGCCAACCGGACAGGGCACCCAACTAACTCTGGAAACACCATATATTTT. Its translation: CANRTGHPTNSGNTIYF.

This clone has a handful of counts. V is TRBV6-5 and J is TRBJ2-3; 7 bases are a match to TRBD2. The germline V gene encodes CDR1 MNHEY and CDR2 SVGAGI. The length of the CDR3 is 15 residues. The V gene end was trimmed by 6 bases and the J gene end by 6 bases; junction bases not matched to a gene: 12. This CDR3 reads CASSARLAGRDTQYF. The CDR3 DNA sequence: TGTGCCAGCAGCGCCAGACTAGCTGGGAGGGATACGCAGTATTTT.

V usage is TRBV24-1 and J usage is TRBJ2-7, with 8 bases fitting TRBD1. Germline-derived CDR1 and CDR2 are KGHDR and SFDVKD. V gave up 5 bases and J gave up 2 bases; unmatched junction bases: 4. This CDR3 spans 14 amino acids. Written as DNA, the CDR3 is TGTGCCACCAGTGCCCGGGACAGGCCCTACGAGCAGTACTTC. It specifies CATSARDRPYEQYF.

This clone was observed once. J is TRBJ1-2 and V is TRBV28; TRBD1 agrees at 8 bases. CDR3 length: 14 amino acids. From germline, CDR1 is MDHEN and CDR2 SYDVKM. V trimming: 3 bases; J trimming: 6 bases; junction bases outside the gene matches: 6. The CDR3 coding sequence is TGTGCCAGCAGTTTCAGGGGGCGCCGGAATGGCTACACCTTC. Translation: CASSFRGRRNGYTF.

The chain has TRBV6-1 and TRBJ2-7, with 8 bases identical to TRBD1. Germline-derived CDR1 and CDR2 are MNHNS and SASEGT. The CDR3 totals 16 residues. With 2 bases clipped from V and 5 bases from J, the junction kept 11 bases outside the gene matches. The CDR3 here is CASSEPFGQGRNEQYF. Written as DNA, the CDR3 is TGTGCCAGCAGTGAACCCTTTGGACAGGGAAGGAACGAGCAGTACTTC.

This sequence joins TRBV30 and TRBJ1-1; 9 positions match TRBD1. Per germline, CDR1 GTSNPN and CDR2 SVGIG (reference sequence). The V gene end was trimmed by 4 bases and the J gene end by 4 bases; junction bases not matched to a gene: 7. CDR3 length: 14 amino acids. CDR3 sequence reads: CAWTTGGGGTEAFF. CDR3 DNA sequence: TGTGCCTGGACGACAGGGGGGGGTGGCACTGAAGCTTTCTTT.

The V call is TRBV28, the J call TRBJ2-1, with 9 bases aligning to TRBD2. The CDR3 sequence is 14 residues long. Trimming took 6 bases from V and 5 from J; bases not matched to a gene: 5. Germline V lookup: CDR1 MDHEN, CDR2 SYDVKM. The CDR3 region has the DNA TGTGCCAGCAGGGGGGGGACTAGCAACAATGAGCAGTTCTTC. Translating gives CASRGGTSNNEQFF. The full variable domain, in which reference TRBV28 and TRBJ2-1 provide the parts outside the CDR3, is DVKVTQSSRYLVKRTGEKVFLECVQDMDHENMFWYRQDPGLGLRLIYFSYDVKMKEKGDIPEGYSVSREKKERFSLILESASTNQTSMYLCASRGGTSNNEQFFGPGTRLTVL.

The chain combines TRBV21-1 with TRBJ1-6. TRBV21-1 is given as a pseudogene. The CDR3 runs 14 residues. In DNA form, the CDR3 reads TGTGCCAGCAGCAAGGGACTAGGTTTATCACCCCTCCACTTT. This gives the protein CASSKGLGLSPLHF.

The chain links TRBV18 to TRBJ2-6, with TRBD1 as a possible D gene (7 bases). Looked up from germline, CDR1 is KGHSH and CDR2 is LQKENI. The CDR3 consists of 16 residues. V dropped 6 bases and J dropped 1 base, with 13 bases sitting between them. As DNA, the CDR3 is TGTGCCAGCTCCGCGCAGGGGGGATCTGGGGCCAACGTCCTGACTTTC. This translates into CASSAQGGSGANVLTF.

Concerning this clone: This may come from a read error, since a much larger clone is one base off. This specimen includes other DNA sequences encoding the same CDR3. The chain couples TRBV9 to TRBJ1-1; possible D gene TRBD1, 5 bases. Germline-derived CDR1 and CDR2 are SGDLS and YYNGEE. V gave up 3 bases and J gave up 5 bases, with 8 bases separating them. The CDR3 consists of 12 residues. CDR3 nucleotide sequence: TGTGCCAGCAGCGCGGGGGGAACTGAAGCTTTCTTT. Protein sequence: CASSAGGTEAFF.

A few counts support this clone. The chain employs TRBV5-1 and TRBJ2-1; 11 bases are shared with TRBD2. Germline V gives CDR1 SGHRS, CDR2 YFSETQ. The CDR3 runs to 15 residues. The trim removed 2 bases at V and 4 bases at J, leaving 2 bases unmatched. The CDR3 sequence is CASSLTSGRYNEQFF. CDR3 nucleotides: TGCGCCAGCAGCTTAACTAGCGGGAGATACAATGAGCAGTTCTTC.

The chain combines TRBV5-1 with TRBJ1-4, with no clear D. The germline V gene has CDR1 SGHRS and CDR2 YFSETQ. The length of the CDR3 is 13 residues. The ends were cut back, 0 bases at V and 8 bases at J, with 8 bases in the middle. CDR3 amino acids: CASSLELHEKLFF. The CDR3 nucleotides read TGCGCCAGCAGCTTGGAACTACACGAAAAACTGTTTTTT.

The V gene is TRBV5-8, the J gene TRBJ2-7; the D is unclear. Germline loops: CDR1 SGHTS, CDR2 YDEGEE. Deletions cut 2 bases from V and 3 bases from J, with 15 bases between. There are 15 residues in the CDR3. CDR3 loop: CASSFVNLGHYEQYF. The CDR3 DNA reads as TGTGCCAGCAGCTTCGTCAACCTGGGCCACTACGAGCAGTACTTC.

The chain has TRBV24-1 and TRBJ1-2; 7 bases fit TRBD1. The CDR3 extends over 15 amino acids. Germline CDR1 is KGHDR and CDR2 is SFDVKD. J was trimmed by 1 base and V by 4 bases; bases with no gene match: 5. The CDR3 nucleotides read TGTGCCACCAGTGAGTCGGGGGACAGTAACTATGGCTACACCTTC. It codes for CATSESGDSNYGYTF.

The chain links TRBV6-5 to TRBJ1-1; D is possibly TRBD1 (5 bases). Germline V gene lookup returns CDR1 MNHEY and CDR2 SVGAGI. This CDR3 has 15 residues. V was pared by 0 bases and J by 3 bases, with 11 bases between. The CDR3 reads CASSYSNGGYTEAFF. CDR3 in DNA: TGTGCCAGCAGTTACTCGAATGGGGGGTACACTGAAGCTTTCTTT.